One TCR beta chain is described in this entry. Its specificity is not known. The sample comes from a study of regulatory T cells. The study's findings and limits: Hydrophobic residues at CDR3 positions 6 and 7 were enriched in conventional CD4+ T cells of CD3G-deficient patients.

The primer mix had 52 TRBV and 13 TRBJ primers. This table comes from immunoSEQ multiplex PCR, and its TCRdb copy is limited to in-frame clones, with some not included. The sample lists nearly 30,000 clones, 85% to 95% occurring once. Between the trimmed V and J ends, which lost 5 bases and 0 bases, there was a span of 12 bases. Germline assignment: CDR1 SEHNR and CDR2 FQNEAQ (reference sequence). The CDR3 loop spans 15 amino acids. Patients aged 2 to 39 years had fewer naive T cells. What was sequenced was conventional CD4+ T cells sorted from blood. This sequence joins TRBV7-9 and TRBJ2-3; a weak D match, TRBD2 (5 bases). This receptor was obtained from a person aged 18-30 years with CD3G deficiency. This chain's CDR3 is CASSTPGMSTDTQYF. CDR3 DNA: TGTGCCAGCAGCACCCCGGGGATGAGCACAGATACGCAGTATTTT. Together with reference TRBV7-9 and TRBJ2-3, the CDR3 gives the full variable domain: DTGVSQNPRHKITKRGQNVTFRCDPISEHNRLYWYRQTLGQGPEFLTYFQNEAQLEKSRLLSDRFSAERPKGSFSTLEIQRTEQGDSAMYLCASSTPGMSTDTQYFGPGTRLTVL.